The 15 T cell receptor beta chains reported below all come from one sample, sequenced in a study of regulatory T cells in long-lasting Graves disease. Arm-PCR of CDR3 regions and iRepertoire HTBI primers were used to build TCR beta libraries. MiXCR, applied by TCRdb to the multiplex PCR reads, yields one record per CDR3 protein. The sample contains about 240,000 distinct CDR3 sequences, 20% to 25% of which appear only once. Documented time point: newly diagnosed GD, antithyroid drugs for less than 3 months. After RNA was extracted from PBMCs, the TCR library was made from it. Sequenced material: peripheral blood mononuclear cells (PBMCs), taken at new diagnosis, from a patient treated with antithyroid drugs. Receptor source: a female donor with Graves disease.

This clonotype was observed at least ten times. J is TRBJ1-5 and V is TRBV7-2, with no clear D. CDR3 length equals 15 residues. Germline V lookup: CDR1 SGHTA, CDR2 FQGNSA. The germline V and J ends were trimmed by 1 base and 5 bases, with 12 bases remaining between them. In DNA form, the CDR3 reads TGTGCCAGCAGCTTAGTGTTGATGGGTTATCAGCCCCAGCATTTT. Translated: CASSLVLMGYQPQHF.

This clonotype appeared many times. The V gene is TRBV5-1, the J gene TRBJ2-5; D is perhaps TRBD2 (5 bases). V dropped 2 bases and J dropped 5 bases, with 10 bases sitting between them. The germline V gene encodes CDR1 SGHRS and CDR2 YFSETQ. The CDR3 is made up of 13 amino acids. The CDR3 DNA reads TGCGCCAGCAGCTTCGGTGGACTGGAGACCCAGTACTTC. It yields the protein CASSFGGLETQYF.

Many counts were recorded for this clonotype. This chain uses TRBV7-3 with TRBJ1-3; D remains ambiguous. This CDR3 is 13 amino acids long. Germline assignment: CDR1 SGHTA and CDR2 FQGTGA. V lost 3 bases to trimming and J lost 4 bases, with 7 bases between them. The CDR3 here is CASSLGLGNTIYF. In DNA, the CDR3 is TGTGCCAGCAGCTTGGGTTTGGGAAACACCATATATTTT.

This clonotype was observed a few times. The chain links TRBV3-1 to TRBJ1-4; 7 positions match TRBD1. This CDR3 region has 15 residues. V lost 2 bases to trimming and J lost 4 bases; unmatched junction nucleotides: 4. Germline assignment: CDR1 LGHDT and CDR2 YNNKEL (reference sequence). This chain's CDR3 is CASSQWDSGNEKLFF. The CDR3 DNA sequence: TGTGCCAGCAGCCAATGGGACAGCGGTAATGAAAAACTGTTTTTT.

In this sample, this clonotype turned up many times. The rearrangement joins TRBV28 to TRBJ1-1; maybe TRBD1 (6 bases). The CDR3 has 10 amino acids. Per the germline V gene, CDR1 is MDHEN and CDR2 is SYDVKM. Trimming shortened V by 7 bases and J by 9 bases, and 9 bases separated the two germline ends. CDR3 in amino acids: CASNQGKAFF. In DNA, the CDR3 is TGTGCCAGCAATCAGGGGAAAGCTTTCTTT.

In its sample, this clonotype was seen a few times. The chain links TRBV19 to TRBJ1-5; D unresolved. V lost 5 bases to trimming and J lost 3 bases, with 17 bases between them. CDR3 size: 16 residues. Germline assignment: CDR1 LNHDA and CDR2 SQIVND (reference sequence). The CDR3 nucleotides read TGTGCCAGTAGTTCAGCCAGCCGGGAGGTCAATCAGCCCCAGCATTTT. This translates into CASSSASREVNQPQHF.

This clonotype was observed a few times. Given a far larger clone just one base away, this is likely a sequencing read error. The gene calls are TRBV11-2 and TRBJ2-4, with unresolved D. The J call may not be correct, given that the DNA end is closer to TRBJ2-7. Looked up from germline, CDR1 is SGHAT and CDR2 is FQNNGV. The CDR3 extends over 12 amino acids. CDR3: CASSPGLDEQYF. The CDR3 region has the DNA TGTGCCAGCAGCCCAGGCCTCGACGAGCAGTACTTC.

This chain connects TRBV3-1 to TRBJ2-1; possible D gene TRBD1, 6 bases. The germline V gene encodes CDR1 LGHDT and CDR2 YNNKEL (reference sequence). V lost 7 bases to trimming and J lost 10 bases, with 20 bases between them. This CDR3 has 14 residues. The CDR3, as DNA: TGTGCCAGCATCCAGGATCGAGGGGGTTGGGAGCAGTTCTTC. This codes for CASIQDRGGWEQFF.

This clonotype was seen ten or more times. The chain recombines TRBV6-1 with TRBJ1-1; D remains ambiguous. The V gene's germline CDR1 is MNHNS and CDR2 SASEGT. There are 12 residues in the CDR3. V was pared by 8 bases and J by 3 bases, with 10 bases between. The CDR3 loop is CASHDWDTEAFF. CDR3 DNA: TGTGCCAGCCACGATTGGGACACTGAAGCTTTCTTT.

J is TRBJ2-7 and V is TRBV20-1; TRBD2 agrees at 15 bases. The DNA end is a closer match to TRBJ2-3, so the J assignment may be wrong. CDR1 is DFQATT and CDR2 is SNEGSKA in the germline V gene (reference sequence). The CDR3 has 16 amino acids. The CDR3 protein is CSAVPGLAGGADTQYF. Written as DNA, the CDR3 is TGCAGTGCTGTTCCGGGACTAGCGGGGGGTGCAGATACGCAGTATTTT.

At least ten counts were recorded for this clonotype. The V gene is TRBV7-7, the J gene TRBJ2-1; D might be TRBD1 or TRBD2, each matching 6 bases. Germline V lookup: CDR1 SSHAT, CDR2 FNYEAQ (reference sequence). The CDR3 covers 17 residues. Deletions cut 1 base from V and 8 bases from J, with 21 bases between. CDR3 sequence (DNA): TGTGCCAGCAGCTTAGGGGTAGCCGGGCTGGGGGGCGATGAGCAGTTCTTC. Translated: CASSLGVAGLGGDEQFF.

A remark on this clonotype: A much larger clone lies a single base off, so this may be a read error. This chain connects TRBV5-4 to TRBJ2-7, with no clear D. In germline, CDR1 is SGHNT, CDR2 YYREEE (reference sequence). The CDR3 sequence is 13 residues long. CDR3 in amino acids: CSSSFGGTYEQYF. The CDR3 DNA reads TGTTCCAGCAGCTTCGGCGGAACCTACGAGCAGTACTTC.

This clonotype appeared many times. The chain is built from TRBV20-1 and TRBJ2-2; TRBD1 matches at 7 bases. V gave up 0 bases and J gave up 4 bases; unmatched junction bases: 8. The CDR3 loop spans 16 amino acids. Germline loops: CDR1 DFQATT, CDR2 SNEGSKA (reference sequence). This chain's CDR3 is CSARDLAGGSTGELFF. CDR3 bases: TGCAGTGCTAGAGATCTAGCAGGGGGTAGCACCGGGGAGCTGTTTTTT.

This clonotype was recorded many times. DNA for the CDR3: TGTGCCAGCAGTGAATGGGCAGGGGCGAACACTGAAGCTTTCTTT. Protein: CASSEWAGANTEAFF. The chain recombines TRBV2 with TRBJ1-1, with D possibly TRBD1 on 6 matching bases. The CDR3 contains 15 residues. V was clipped by 2 bases and J by 1 base, with 11 bases between them. Germline CDR1 reads SNHLY; CDR2 reads FYNNEI.

This clonotype showed up many times. The chain has TRBV7-2 and TRBJ2-2; no clear D. The germline V gene encodes CDR1 SGHTA and CDR2 FQGNSA. The germline V and J ends were trimmed by 3 bases and 8 bases, with 13 bases remaining between them. The CDR3 consists of 14 residues. The CDR3 loop is CASSLGRMTGELFF. The DNA of the CDR3 is TGTGCCAGCAGCTTGGGAAGAATGACAGGGGAGCTGTTTTTT.